This T cell receptor beta chain was captured in a study of blood T cell repertoires in COVID-19. The CDR3 is 14 amino acids. V was shortened by 1 base and J by 7 bases, with 14 bases between the two germline ends. Per the germline V gene, CDR1 is SGHVS and CDR2 is FQNEAQ. In the authors' workflow: It was from reference gene primer amplification that nucleated cell counts were estimated. The method was immunoSEQ multiplex PCR; TCRdb's version includes in-frame clones alone and lacks a portion of them. Clone size and V and J calls were adopted from that table, with D and trimming inferred from the DNA. The repertoire holds some 120,000 clones, with approximately 80% as singletons.

V and J are TRBV7-8 and TRBJ2-7, with D uncertain. Source material: peripheral blood. This clonotype was sampled from a human donor in a cohort sampled during active COVID-19. The CDR3 nucleotides read TGTGCCAGCAGCTTAGAAGCCTCTTTGTCGGAGCAGTACTTC. Protein product: CASSLEASLSEQYF.